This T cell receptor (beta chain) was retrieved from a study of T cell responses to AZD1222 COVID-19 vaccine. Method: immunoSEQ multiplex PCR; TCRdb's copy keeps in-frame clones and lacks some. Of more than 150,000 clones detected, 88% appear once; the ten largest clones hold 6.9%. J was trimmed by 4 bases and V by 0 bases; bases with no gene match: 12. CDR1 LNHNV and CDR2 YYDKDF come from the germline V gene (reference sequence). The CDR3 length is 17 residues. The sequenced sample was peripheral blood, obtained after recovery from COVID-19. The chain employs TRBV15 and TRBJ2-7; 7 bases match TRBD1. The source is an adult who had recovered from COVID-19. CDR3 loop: CATSRDPSRGGVYEQYF. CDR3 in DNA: TGTGCCACCAGCAGAGACCCCTCCAGAGGGGGCGTATACGAGCAGTACTTC.